The next 7 T cell receptor beta chains were all read from a single sample in a study of blood T cell repertoires in COVID-19. Data came from immunoSEQ multiplex PCR; TCRdb stores just in-frame clones and leaves some out. The profile shows around 140,000 clones, 65% to 85% of them singletons. What was sequenced was peripheral blood. Every receptor here comes from a woman aged 80 or over with acute or convalescent COVID-19.

This chain uses TRBV7-2 with TRBJ1-3, with D possibly being TRBD1 (5 bases). Trimming left V 5 bases short and J 0 bases short, with 23 bases between. This CDR3 comprises 19 residues. From germline, CDR1 is SGHTA and CDR2 FQGNSA. In nucleotides, the CDR3 is TGTGCCAGCAGCCGCTGGGTGGAGGGGCACGAAAGCTCTGGAAACACCATATATTTT. Translation gives CASSRWVEGHESSGNTIYF.

This clone was detected a few times. The rearrangement links TRBV6-6 to TRBJ1-5, with D possibly TRBD1 on 6 matching bases. Per the germline V gene, CDR1 is MNHNY and CDR2 is SVGAGI (reference sequence). V lost 5 bases and J lost 4, with 21 bases in between. The CDR3 contains 17 residues. The CDR3: CASSPVRGGRPNQPQHF. The CDR3 DNA sequence: TGTGCCAGCAGTCCCGTTAGGGGGGGGCGTCCGAATCAGCCCCAGCATTTT.

This chain uses TRBV5-4 with TRBJ2-3; no reliable D call. V lost 4 bases to trimming and J lost 1 base, with 13 bases between them. CDR1 SGHNT and CDR2 YYREEE come from the germline V gene (reference sequence). The CDR3 length is 15 residues. The chain's CDR3 is CASSPGFARTDTQYF. CDR3 nucleotide sequence: TGTGCCAGCAGCCCTGGTTTTGCGCGCACAGATACGCAGTATTTT.

Comments on this clone: A junction boundary mismatches the germline segment, possibly from a read error. The V call is TRBV27, the J call TRBJ2-7, with a tentative D call TRBD2 (5 bases). The CDR3 consists of 13 residues. Germline V lookup: CDR1 MNHEY, CDR2 SMNVEV (reference sequence). In nucleotides, the CDR3 is TGTGCCAGCAGAGGCAGGACTTCCTACGGGCAGTACTTC. This gives the protein CASRGRTSYGQYF.

The rearrangement uses TRBV2 and TRBJ2-7; 10 bases line up with TRBD1. The trim removed 8 bases at V and 3 bases at J, leaving 4 bases unmatched. The CDR3 consists of 13 residues. Germline CDR1 SNHLY, CDR2 FYNNEI. The CDR3: CASGGQGIYEQYF. The CDR3 DNA reads TGTGCCAGCGGGGGACAGGGGATCTACGAGCAGTACTTC.

The CDR3 loop is CASTRAASGHQETQYF. CDR3 DNA: TGCGCCAGCACCCGAGCGGCTAGCGGGCACCAAGAGACCCAGTACTTC. V is TRBV5-1 and J is TRBJ2-5; TRBD2 matches at 8 bases. This CDR3 contains 16 residues. The V gene end was trimmed by 6 bases and the J gene end by 0 bases; junction bases not matched to a gene: 10. Per germline, CDR1 SGHRS and CDR2 YFSETQ.

The chain is built from TRBV18 and TRBJ1-4, with 10 bases lining up with TRBD1. CDR3 size: 17 residues. CDR1 and CDR2 from the germline V gene are KGHSH and LQKENI. V was pared by 4 bases and J by 2 bases, with 7 bases of the junction left unmatched. The CDR3 bases are TGTGCCAGCTCACAAATTAGACAGGGGGCGACTAATGAAAAACTGTTTTTT. Protein sequence: CASSQIRQGATNEKLFF.